These 5 T cell receptor beta chains were sequenced from one sample in a study of shared clonotypes between healthy human individuals. Generated by immunoSEQ multiplex PCR, the TCRdb table keeps only in-frame clones and is missing some. Of approximately 1.5 million clones detected, about 98% appear once; the ten largest clones hold 0.45%. Sequenced: naive CD4+ T cells sorted from blood. Noted subset: CD45RA+ positively selected. The receptors were sampled from a man aged 30 to 39 in good health.

CDR3 DNA sequence: TGCGCCAGCAGCCTCGAGACTAGCGGTTTCAATGAGCAGTTCTTC. This sequence encodes CASSLETSGFNEQFF. This chain connects TRBV4-3 to TRBJ2-1, with 9 bases lining up with TRBD2. The CDR3 is 15 amino acids. From germline, CDR1 is LGHNA and CDR2 YSLEER. The J segment lost 6 bases and the V segment lost 4 bases, leaving 7 bases of the junction unmatched.

The chain uses TRBV30 and TRBJ1-3, with D unclear. The CDR3 is 17 residues long. The germline V gene encodes CDR1 GTSNPN and CDR2 SVGIG (reference sequence). Trimming took off 0 bases at V and 3 bases at J, with 18 bases between the two ends. The CDR3 DNA is TGTGCCTGGAGTGTAACTGGGCATGGGTTCAGTGGAAACACCATATATTTT. Its translation: CAWSVTGHGFSGNTIYF. Variable domain in full (rest from reference TRBV30 and TRBJ1-3): SQTIHQWPATLVQPVGSPLSLECTVEGTSNPNLYWYRQAAGRGLQLLFYSVGIGQISSEVPQNLSASRPQDRQFILSSKKLLLSDSGFYLCAWSVTGHGFSGNTIYFGEGSWLTVV.

The chain employs TRBV2 and TRBJ1-4; TRBD1 is a possible D gene (5 bases). CDR1 and CDR2 from the germline V gene are SNHLY and FYNNEI. CDR3 length equals 18 residues. Trimming took off 4 bases at V and 3 bases at J, with 21 bases between the two ends. The CDR3 spells CASSVTWRGEGPNEKLFF. The CDR3 coding sequence is TGTGCCAGCAGTGTGACATGGCGGGGGGAAGGGCCTAATGAAAAACTGTTTTTT.

J is TRBJ1-1 and V is TRBV5-1; D not certain. Germline CDR1 and CDR2: SGHRS and YFSETQ. The CDR3 is 15 residues long. With 0 bases removed from V and 4 bases from J, the gap between germline ends came to 13 bases. DNA of the CDR3: TGCGCCAGCAGCTTGGGGCGGGAACTGAGCACTGAAGCTTTCTTT. Its translation: CASSLGRELSTEAFF.

This chain connects TRBV4-3 to TRBJ2-7, with D possibly being TRBD2 (6 bases). CDR1 LGHNA and CDR2 YSLEER come from the germline V gene. This CDR3 is built from 15 residues. V lost 0 bases and J lost 2, with 11 bases in between. CDR3 residues: CASSQDSGPAYEQYF. The CDR3 nucleotides read TGCGCCAGCAGCCAAGATAGCGGTCCGGCCTACGAGCAGTACTTC.